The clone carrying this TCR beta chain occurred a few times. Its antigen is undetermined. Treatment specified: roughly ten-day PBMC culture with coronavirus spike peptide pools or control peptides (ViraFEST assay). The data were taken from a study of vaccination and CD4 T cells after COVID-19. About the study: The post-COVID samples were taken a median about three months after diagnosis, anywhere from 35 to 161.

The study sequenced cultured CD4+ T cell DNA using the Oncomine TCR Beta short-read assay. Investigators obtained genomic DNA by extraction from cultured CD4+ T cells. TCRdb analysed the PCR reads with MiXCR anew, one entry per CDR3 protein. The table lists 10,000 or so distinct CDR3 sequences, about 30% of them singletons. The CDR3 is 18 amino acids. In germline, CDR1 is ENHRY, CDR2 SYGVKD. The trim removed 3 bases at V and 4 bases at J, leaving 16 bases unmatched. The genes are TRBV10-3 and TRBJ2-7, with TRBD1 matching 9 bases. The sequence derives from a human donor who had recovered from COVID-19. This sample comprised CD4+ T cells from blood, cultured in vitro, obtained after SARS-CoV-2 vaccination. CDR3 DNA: TGTGCCATCAGTGATAGTAACAGGGGGCGCCCAAATTCTTACGAGCAGTACTTC. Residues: CAISDSNRGRPNSYEQYF.